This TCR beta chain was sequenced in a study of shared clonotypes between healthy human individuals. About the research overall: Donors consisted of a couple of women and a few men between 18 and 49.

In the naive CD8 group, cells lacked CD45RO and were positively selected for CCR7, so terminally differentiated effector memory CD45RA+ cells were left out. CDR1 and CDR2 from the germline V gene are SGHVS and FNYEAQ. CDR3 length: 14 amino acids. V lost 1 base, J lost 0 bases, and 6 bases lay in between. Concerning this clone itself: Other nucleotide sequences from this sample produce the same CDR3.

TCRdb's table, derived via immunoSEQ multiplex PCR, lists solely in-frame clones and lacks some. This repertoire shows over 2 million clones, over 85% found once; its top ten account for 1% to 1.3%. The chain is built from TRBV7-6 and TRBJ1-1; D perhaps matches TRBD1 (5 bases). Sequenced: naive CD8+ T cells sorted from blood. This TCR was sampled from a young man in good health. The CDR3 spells CASSLEGLNTEAFF. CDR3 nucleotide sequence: TGTGCCAGCAGCTTAGAGGGACTGAACACTGAAGCTTTCTTT.